Below, 7 T cell receptor beta chains from the same sample are listed, as sequenced in a study of shared T cell receptors in the human thymus. Some clones are missing from TCRdb's copy, which holds only in-frame ones; the method was immunoSEQ multiplex PCR. The sample yields roughly 700,000 clones, roughly 88% seen once. Another study also made use of these data, one on human thymus T cells.

Material: thymocytes. These receptor sequences come from a boy in the first two years of life with a congenital heart defect.

This clone has a single count. The chain carries TRBV14 and TRBJ1-4; D gene unclear. Germline V gene sequence: CDR1 SGHDN, CDR2 FVKESK. The V end was cut by 0 bases, the J end by 8 bases, with 13 bases between. The length of the CDR3 is 15 residues. CDR3 bases: TGTGCCAGCAGCCAAGATTCCGGGGTTAGCGAAAAACTGTTTTTT. It is translated as CASSQDSGVSEKLFF. Based on the CDR3 plus reference TRBV14 and TRBJ1-4, the full variable domain is EAGVTQFPSHSVIEKGQTVTLRCDPISGHDNLYWYRRVMGKEIKFLLHFVKESKQDESGMPNNRFLAERTGGTYSTLKVQPAELEDSGVYFCASSQDSGVSEKLFFGSGTQLSVL.

The chain recombines TRBV7-2 with TRBJ1-5; no definite D call. The CDR3 loop spans 12 amino acids. Trimming stripped 7 bases from V and 5 bases from J, with 9 bases between. Germline V gene data show CDR1 as SGHTA and CDR2 as FQGNSA. The CDR3 region is CASTVLDQPQHF. The CDR3 region has the DNA TGTGCCAGCACCGTGCTAGATCAGCCCCAGCATTTT.

The chain carries TRBV11-2 and TRBJ2-3; a possible D gene is TRBD1 (5 bases). The CDR3 contains 14 residues. Germline V gene sequence: CDR1 SGHAT, CDR2 FQNNGV. The V and J ends lost 5 bases and 4 bases respectively, with 13 bases between them. The CDR3 loop reads CASSPRVGADTQYF. The CDR3 bases are TGTGCCAGCAGCCCCAGGGTAGGAGCAGATACGCAGTATTTT.

The chain has TRBV4-3 and TRBJ2-7; D is unresolved. Trimming stripped 0 bases from V and 7 bases from J, with 19 bases between. The CDR3 totals 16 residues. CDR1 and CDR2 from the germline V gene are LGHNA and YSLEER. The CDR3 coding sequence is TGCGCCAGCAGCCAAGATGCAAGGCTCCGGAGTGGAGAGCAGTACTTC. It codes for CASSQDARLRSGEQYF.

The chain employs TRBV6-1 and TRBJ1-5, with a tentative D call TRBD1 (5 bases). The germline CDR1 and CDR2 sequences are MNHNS and SASEGT. The length of the CDR3 is 15 residues. Trimming pared 8 bases from V and 5 bases from J, leaving 19 bases between. In DNA form, the CDR3 reads TGTGCCAGCTCAAAAGGGGCATCTTGGGATCAGCCCCAGCATTTT. Its translation is CASSKGASWDQPQHF.

This clone came up a few times. The chain employs TRBV19 and TRBJ1-3; possible D gene TRBD1, 6 bases. The CDR3 covers 15 residues. Germline assignment: CDR1 LNHDA and CDR2 SQIVND (reference sequence). V was trimmed by 0 bases and J by 1 base, leaving 7 bases between them. The CDR3 DNA follows: TGTGCCAGTAGTATAGAAGGGGGATCTGGAAACACCATATATTTT. This encodes CASSIEGGSGNTIYF.

The rearrangement joins TRBV15 to TRBJ1-1; tentative D call: TRBD1 (5 bases). V shed 3 bases and J shed 3 bases, with 20 bases lying between them. CDR3 length: 17 residues. CDR1 LNHNV and CDR2 YYDKDF come from the germline V gene (reference sequence). DNA of the CDR3: TGTGCCACCAGCAGCCCTCGGGGGGGTCTTGTGGACACTGAAGCTTTCTTT. Protein product: CATSSPRGGLVDTEAFF.